A selection of T cell receptor beta chains follows, all from one sample in a study of T cell responses to AZD1222 COVID-19 vaccine. Assay: immunoSEQ multiplex PCR; the TCRdb copy retains only in-frame clones and omits some. The table has more than 150,000 clones, over 80% seen once. The sample here was peripheral blood, taken on day 0 of AZD1222 vaccination. These receptor sequences come from an adult in good health. CDR3s include the opening cysteine and the closing phenylalanine or tryptophan. D genes are given only for firm matches. Only some rows state a clone size, as once, few, many or a class for expanded clones.

v_gene	abundance	j_gene	d_gene	CDR3aa	CDR3nt
TRBV7-9	-	TRBJ2-3	TRBD1	CASSARQGAKDTQYF	TGTGCCAGCAGCGCGCGACAGGGGGCAAAAGATACGCAGTATTTT
TRBV28	-	TRBJ1-1	TRBD1	CASSLDRGNTEAFF	TGTGCCAGCAGTCTCGACAGGGGGAACACTGAAGCTTTCTTT
TRBV6-5	once	TRBJ2-1	-	CASSPFGDNEQFF	TGTGCCAGCAGTCCCTTCGGAGACAATGAGCAGTTCTTC
TRBV2	-	TRBJ1-2	-	CASSVQGYGNGYTF	TGTGCCAGCAGTGTACAGGGTTACGGGAATGGCTACACCTTC
TRBV18	-	TRBJ1-1	-	CASSRELTANTEAFF	TGTGCCAGCTCACGGGAACTAACAGCGAACACTGAAGCTTTCTTT
TRBV27	-	TRBJ1-2	TRBD1	CASRDRGHKYGYTF	TGTGCCAGCAGAGACAGGGGGCACAAGTATGGCTACACCTTC
TRBV5-4	-	TRBJ1-4	-	CASSLAGVGEKLFF	TGTGCCAGCAGCTTGGCTGGGGTAGGGGAAAAACTGTTTTTT
TRBV2	-	TRBJ1-2	TRBD1	CASRPRTGWHGYTF	TGTGCCAGCAGACCTAGGACAGGGTGGCATGGCTACACCTTC
TRBV2	once	TRBJ2-2	-	CASTPGSELFF	TGTGCCAGCACCCCGGGATCGGAGCTGTTTTTT
TRBV7-3	-	TRBJ1-1	-	CASSSTVNTEAFF	TGTGCCAGCAGCTCTACAGTGAACACTGAAGCTTTCTTT
TRBV5-4	few	TRBJ1-1	-	CASRTEMNTEAFF	TGTGCCTCAAGGACGGAGATGAACACTGAAGCTTTCTTT
TRBV28	-	TRBJ2-7	-	CASSFPLAGTTYEQYF	TGTGCCAGCAGTTTCCCCCTCGCCGGGACAACCTACGAGCAGTACTTC
TRBV5-4	-	TRBJ1-3	TRBD1	CASSLGQGANTIYF	TGTGCCAGCAGCCTGGGACAGGGGGCAAACACCATATATTTT
TRBV30	-	TRBJ1-3	-	CAWSGAGNTIYF	TGTGCCTGGAGTGGAGCTGGAAACACCATATATTTT
TRBV4-2	-	TRBJ1-1	-	CASSQELSGTEAFF	TGTGCCAGCAGCCAGGAACTCTCGGGAACTGAAGCTTTCTTT
TRBV27	-	TRBJ2-3	TRBD1	CASKAGQGADTQYF	TGTGCCAGCAAGGCGGGACAGGGGGCAGATACGCAGTATTTT
TRBV28	-	TRBJ1-2	-	CASWTAANYGYTF	TGTGCCAGTTGGACAGCAGCTAACTATGGCTACACCTTC
TRBV25-1	-	TRBJ2-7	-	CASSPAVQSHTYEQYF	TGTGCCAGCAGCCCTGCTGTCCAGTCCCATACCTACGAGCAGTACTTC
TRBV6-1	once	TRBJ1-4	-	CASSEAVFATNEKLFF	TGTGCCAGCAGTGAAGCAGTGTTTGCAACTAATGAAAAACTGTTTTTT
TRBV27	-	TRBJ1-1	-	CASSPSLNTEAFF	TGTGCCAGCAGTCCCTCTTTGAACACTGAAGCTTTCTTT
TRBV7-8	-	TRBJ2-5	-	CASSSGRVPATQYF	TGTGCCAGCAGCTCGGGACGGGTTCCTGCGACCCAGTACTTC
TRBV5-6	-	TRBJ2-2	-	CASSLSIGGAHTGELFF	TGTGCCAGCAGCTTGAGTATAGGGGGGGCACACACCGGGGAGCTGTTTTTT
TRBV18	-	TRBJ1-1	-	CASSSSTLTGSSGTEAFF	TGTGCCAGCTCATCTTCGACCCTTACAGGTTCTTCAGGGACTGAAGCTTTCTTT
TRBV7-8	-	TRBJ1-6	-	CASSSRRRGQGNSPLHF	TGTGCCAGCAGCTCCCGACGCCGGGGACAAGGGAATTCACCCCTCCACTTT
TRBV27	-	TRBJ2-1	TRBD2	CASSLAGGPENEQFF	TGTGCCAGCAGTCTCGCGGGGGGGCCGGAAAATGAGCAGTTCTTC
TRBV15	-	TRBJ2-1	TRBD1	CATSRKTGYYNEQFF	TGTGCCACCAGCAGAAAGACAGGGTACTACAATGAGCAGTTCTTC
TRBV2	-	TRBJ2-2	TRBD2	CASSEAGRDSYLPLNTGELFF	TGTGCCAGCAGTGAAGCGGGGAGGGACTCCTATCTCCCTTTGAACACCGGGGAGCTGTTTTTT
TRBV2	-	TRBJ2-5	TRBD2	CASRPSGGYQETQYF	TGTGCCAGCAGACCTAGCGGGGGGTACCAAGAGACCCAGTACTTC
TRBV2	-	TRBJ1-1	TRBD1	CANLTTGVSVAFF	TGTGCCAACCTAACCACAGGGGTTTCTGTTGCTTTCTTT
TRBV9	-	TRBJ2-1	-	CASSTSGGEQFF	TGTGCCAGCAGCACCTCTGGAGGTGAGCAGTTCTTC
TRBV19	-	TRBJ2-5	-	CASSLALAFQETQYF	TGTGCCAGTAGTCTCGCCCTAGCGTTCCAAGAGACCCAGTACTTC
TRBV6-5	-	TRBJ1-5	-	CASRQPEVFQPQHF	TGTGCCAGTCGACAGCCTGAGGTTTTTCAGCCCCAGCATTTT
TRBV18	-	TRBJ1-2	-	CASSPLEVLEAGYTF	TGTGCCAGCTCACCATTGGAAGTTCTCGAGGCTGGCTACACCTTC
TRBV9	once	TRBJ2-1	-	CASSAPPGTPPHEQFF	TGTGCCAGCAGCGCACCCCCCGGGACACCACCCCATGAGCAGTTCTTC
TRBV2	-	TRBJ2-3	-	CASTVWKRVTDTQYF	TGTGCCAGCACCGTTTGGAAGAGGGTCACAGATACGCAGTATTTT
TRBV19	-	TRBJ1-1	-	CASSVDRDTEAFF	TGTGCCAGTAGTGTCGACAGAGACACTGAAGCTTTCTTT
TRBV27	-	TRBJ1-5	-	CASSLQTGLNQPQHF	TGTGCCAGCAGTTTACAAACAGGGCTCAATCAGCCCCAGCATTTT
TRBV5-1	-	TRBJ2-7	TRBD2	CASSLVSSGSTEILDEQYF	TGCGCCAGCAGCTTGGTATCCAGCGGGAGTACGGAGATTTTAGACGAGCAGTACTTC